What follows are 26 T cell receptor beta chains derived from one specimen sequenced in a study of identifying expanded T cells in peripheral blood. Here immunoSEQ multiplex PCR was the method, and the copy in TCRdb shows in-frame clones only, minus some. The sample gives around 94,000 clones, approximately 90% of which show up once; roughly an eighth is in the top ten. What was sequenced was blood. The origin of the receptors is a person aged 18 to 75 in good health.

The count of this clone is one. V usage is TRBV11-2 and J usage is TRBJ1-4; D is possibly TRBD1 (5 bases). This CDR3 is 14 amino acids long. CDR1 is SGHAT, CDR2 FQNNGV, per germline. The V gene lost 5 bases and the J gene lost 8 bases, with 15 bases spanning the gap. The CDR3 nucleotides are TGTGCCAGCAGCCCGATCGGGGCGGACGAAAAACTGTTTTTT. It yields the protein CASSPIGADEKLFF.

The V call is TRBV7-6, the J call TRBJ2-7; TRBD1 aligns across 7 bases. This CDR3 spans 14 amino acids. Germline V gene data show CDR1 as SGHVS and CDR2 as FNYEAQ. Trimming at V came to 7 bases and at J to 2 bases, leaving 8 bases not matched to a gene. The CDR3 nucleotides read TGTGCCAGCACCCCGACAGGGCCTACCTACGAGCAGTACTTC. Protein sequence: CASTPTGPTYEQYF.

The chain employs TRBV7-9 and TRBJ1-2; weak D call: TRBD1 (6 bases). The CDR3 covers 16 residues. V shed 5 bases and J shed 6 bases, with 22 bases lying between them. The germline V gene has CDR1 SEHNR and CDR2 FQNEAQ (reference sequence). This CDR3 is CASSLDRYMAQHGYTF. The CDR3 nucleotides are TGTGCCAGCAGCCTTGACAGGTACATGGCCCAACATGGCTACACCTTC. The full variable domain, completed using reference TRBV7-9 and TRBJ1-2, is DTGVSQNPRHKITKRGQNVTFRCDPISEHNRLYWYRQTLGQGPEFLTYFQNEAQLEKSRLLSDRFSAERPKGSFSTLEIQRTEQGDSAMYLCASSLDRYMAQHGYTFGSGTRLTVV.

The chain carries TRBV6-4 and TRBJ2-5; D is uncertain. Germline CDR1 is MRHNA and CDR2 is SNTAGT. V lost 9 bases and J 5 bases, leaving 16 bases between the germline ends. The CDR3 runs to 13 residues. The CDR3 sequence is CARDGLPRETQYF. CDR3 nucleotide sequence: TGTGCCAGGGACGGTCTGCCTAGGGAGACCCAGTACTTC.

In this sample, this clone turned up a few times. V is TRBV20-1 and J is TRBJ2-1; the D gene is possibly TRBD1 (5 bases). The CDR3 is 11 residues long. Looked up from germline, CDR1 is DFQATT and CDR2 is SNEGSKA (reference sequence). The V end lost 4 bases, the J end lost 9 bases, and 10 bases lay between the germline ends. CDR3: CSATSGPEQFF. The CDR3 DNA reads TGCAGTGCTACATCAGGGCCTGAGCAGTTCTTC.

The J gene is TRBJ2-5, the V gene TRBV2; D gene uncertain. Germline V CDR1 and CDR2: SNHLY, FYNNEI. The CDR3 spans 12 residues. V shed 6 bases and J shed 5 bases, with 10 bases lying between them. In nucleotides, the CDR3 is TGTGCCAGCAGCCAAAACGGGGAGACCCAGTACTTC. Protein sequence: CASSQNGETQYF. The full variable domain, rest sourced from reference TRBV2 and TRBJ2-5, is EPEVTQTPSHQVTQMGQEVILRCVPISNHLYFYWYRQILGQKVEFLVSFYNNEISEKSEIFDDQFSVERPDGSNFTLKIRSTKLEDSAMYFCASSQNGETQYFGPGTRLLVL.

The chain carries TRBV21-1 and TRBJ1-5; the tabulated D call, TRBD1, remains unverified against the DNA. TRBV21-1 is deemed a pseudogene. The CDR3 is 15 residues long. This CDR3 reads CASSPGTYSNQPQHF. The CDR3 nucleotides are TGTGCCAGCAGTCCCGGGACATATAGCAATCAGCCCCAGCATTTT.

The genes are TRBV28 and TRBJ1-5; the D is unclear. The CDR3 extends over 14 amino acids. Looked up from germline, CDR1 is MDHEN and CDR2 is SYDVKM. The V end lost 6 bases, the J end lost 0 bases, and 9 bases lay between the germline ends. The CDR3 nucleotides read TGTGCCAGCAGCCTCTTGGATAGCAATCAGCCCCAGCATTTT. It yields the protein CASSLLDSNQPQHF. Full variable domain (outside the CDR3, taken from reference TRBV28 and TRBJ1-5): DVKVTQSSRYLVKRTGEKVFLECVQDMDHENMFWYRQDPGLGLRLIYFSYDVKMKEKGDIPEGYSVSREKKERFSLILESASTNQTSMYLCASSLLDSNQPQHFGDGTRLSIL.

The CDR3 bases are TGCGCCAGCAGCTGGGGAGGCCAGAACTACGAGCAGTACTTC. Its protein product is CASSWGGQNYEQYF. The chain has TRBV5-1 and TRBJ2-7; D perhaps matches TRBD2 (6 bases). Trimming stripped 3 bases from V and 3 bases from J, with 13 bases between. In germline, CDR1 is SGHRS, CDR2 YFSETQ. The CDR3 spans 14 residues.

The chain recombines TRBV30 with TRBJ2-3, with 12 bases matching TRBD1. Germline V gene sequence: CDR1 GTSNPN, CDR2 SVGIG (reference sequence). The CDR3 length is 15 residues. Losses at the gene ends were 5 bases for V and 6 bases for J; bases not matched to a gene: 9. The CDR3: CAWLTKGQGADTQYF. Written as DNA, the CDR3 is TGTGCCTGGCTTACAAAGGGACAGGGGGCGGATACGCAGTATTTT.

The CDR3 spells CAWSLRGAYGYTF. CDR3 nucleotides: TGTGCCTGGAGTCTCAGGGGTGCCTATGGCTACACCTTC. V and J are TRBV30 and TRBJ1-2; weak D call: TRBD1 (6 bases). This CDR3 has 13 residues. CDR1 GTSNPN and CDR2 SVGIG come from the germline V gene (reference sequence). Trimming took off 2 bases at V and 4 bases at J, with 11 bases between the two ends.

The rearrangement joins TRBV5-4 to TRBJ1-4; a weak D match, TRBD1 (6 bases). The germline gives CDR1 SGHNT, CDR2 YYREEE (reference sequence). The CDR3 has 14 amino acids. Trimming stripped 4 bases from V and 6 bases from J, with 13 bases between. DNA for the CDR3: TGTGCCAGCAGCAGACAGGCTAAGGATGAAAAACTGTTTTTT. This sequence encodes CASSRQAKDEKLFF.

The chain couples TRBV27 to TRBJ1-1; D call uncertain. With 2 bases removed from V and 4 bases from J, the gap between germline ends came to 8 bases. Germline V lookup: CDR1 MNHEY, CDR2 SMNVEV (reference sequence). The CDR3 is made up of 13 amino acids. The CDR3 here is CASSLIRFTEAFF. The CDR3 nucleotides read TGTGCCAGCAGTTTAATTCGGTTCACTGAAGCTTTCTTT.

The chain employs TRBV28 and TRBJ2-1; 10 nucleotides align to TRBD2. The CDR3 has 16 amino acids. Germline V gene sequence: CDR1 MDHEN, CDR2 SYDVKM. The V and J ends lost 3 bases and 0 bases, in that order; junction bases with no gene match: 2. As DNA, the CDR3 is TGTGCCAGCAGTTTTCCTAGCGGGAGCTCCTACAATGAGCAGTTCTTC. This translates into CASSFPSGSSYNEQFF.

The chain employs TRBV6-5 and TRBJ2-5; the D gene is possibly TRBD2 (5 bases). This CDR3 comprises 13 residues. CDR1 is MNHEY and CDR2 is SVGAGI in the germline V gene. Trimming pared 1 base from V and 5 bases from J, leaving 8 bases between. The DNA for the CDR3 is TGTGCCAGCAGTTACTTCGGGGAGGAGACCCAGTACTTC. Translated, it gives CASSYFGEETQYF.

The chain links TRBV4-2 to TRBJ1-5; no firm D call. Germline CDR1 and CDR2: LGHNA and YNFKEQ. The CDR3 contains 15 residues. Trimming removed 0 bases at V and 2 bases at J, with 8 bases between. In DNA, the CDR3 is TGTGCCAGCAGCCAAGAAAAGGGTCGCAATCAGCCCCAGCATTTT. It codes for CASSQEKGRNQPQHF.

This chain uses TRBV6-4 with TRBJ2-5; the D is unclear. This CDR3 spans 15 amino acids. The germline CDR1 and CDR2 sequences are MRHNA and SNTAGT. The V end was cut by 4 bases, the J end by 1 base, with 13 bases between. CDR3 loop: CASSASFGIQETQYF. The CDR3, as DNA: TGTGCCAGCAGTGCCTCGTTCGGAATCCAAGAGACCCAGTACTTC.

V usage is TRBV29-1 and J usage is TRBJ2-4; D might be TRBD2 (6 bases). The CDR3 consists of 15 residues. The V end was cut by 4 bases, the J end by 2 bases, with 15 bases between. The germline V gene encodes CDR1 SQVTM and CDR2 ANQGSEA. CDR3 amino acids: CSVVPQGLPKNIQYF. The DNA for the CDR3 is TGCAGCGTTGTCCCCCAGGGACTGCCCAAAAACATTCAGTACTTC.

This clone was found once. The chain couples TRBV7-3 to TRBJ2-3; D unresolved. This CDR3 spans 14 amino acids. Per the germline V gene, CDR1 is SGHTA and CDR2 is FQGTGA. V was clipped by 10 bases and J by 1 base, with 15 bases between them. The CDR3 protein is CATPPGYGTDTQYF. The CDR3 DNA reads TGTGCCACACCTCCGGGTTACGGCACAGATACGCAGTATTTT.

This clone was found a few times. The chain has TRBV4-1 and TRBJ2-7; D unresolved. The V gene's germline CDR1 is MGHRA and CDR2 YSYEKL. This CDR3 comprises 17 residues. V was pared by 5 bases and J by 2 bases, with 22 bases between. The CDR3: CASSSPRTGPITYEQYF. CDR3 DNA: TGCGCCAGCAGCTCGCCTCGAACCGGGCCGATCACCTACGAGCAGTACTTC.

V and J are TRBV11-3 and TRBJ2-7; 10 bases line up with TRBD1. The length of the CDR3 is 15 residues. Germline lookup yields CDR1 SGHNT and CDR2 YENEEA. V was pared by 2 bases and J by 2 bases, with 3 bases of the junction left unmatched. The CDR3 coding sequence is TGTGCCAGCAGCTTATCCGGACAGGGGGCCTACGAGCAGTACTTC. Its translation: CASSLSGQGAYEQYF.

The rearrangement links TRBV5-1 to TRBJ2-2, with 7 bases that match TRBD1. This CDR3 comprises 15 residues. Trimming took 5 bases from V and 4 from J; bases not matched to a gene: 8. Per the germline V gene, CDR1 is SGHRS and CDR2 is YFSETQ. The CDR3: CASRTGIRGTGELFF. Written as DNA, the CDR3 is TGCGCCAGCAGGACAGGGATAAGAGGCACCGGGGAGCTGTTTTTT.

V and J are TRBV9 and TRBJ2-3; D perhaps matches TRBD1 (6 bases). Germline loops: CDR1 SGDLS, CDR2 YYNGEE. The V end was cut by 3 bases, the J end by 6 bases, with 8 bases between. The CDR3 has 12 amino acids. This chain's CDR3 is CASSARGDTQYF. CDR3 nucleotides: TGTGCCAGCAGCGCGAGGGGGGATACGCAGTATTTT.

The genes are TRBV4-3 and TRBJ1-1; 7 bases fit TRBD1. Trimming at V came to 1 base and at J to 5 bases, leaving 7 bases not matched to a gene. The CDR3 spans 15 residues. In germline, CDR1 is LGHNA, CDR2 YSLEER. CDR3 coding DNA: TGCGCCAGCAGCCAAGCCTCGACAGGGCGAACTGAAGCTTTCTTT. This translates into CASSQASTGRTEAFF.

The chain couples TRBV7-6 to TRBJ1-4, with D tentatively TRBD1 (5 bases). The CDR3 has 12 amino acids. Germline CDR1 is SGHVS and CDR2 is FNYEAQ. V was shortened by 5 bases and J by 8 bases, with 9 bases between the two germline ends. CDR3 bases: TGTGCCAGCAGCCCCTGGGACGAAAAACTGTTTTTT. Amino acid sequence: CASSPWDEKLFF.

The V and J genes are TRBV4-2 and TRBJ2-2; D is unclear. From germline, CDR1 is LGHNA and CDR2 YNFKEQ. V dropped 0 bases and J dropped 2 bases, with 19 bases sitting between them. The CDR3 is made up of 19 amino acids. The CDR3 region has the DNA TGTGCCAGCAGCCAAGATTATTCTCTCGGCTTTACCAACACCGGGGAGCTGTTTTTT. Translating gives CASSQDYSLGFTNTGELFF.